The clone carrying this TCR beta chain showed up just a few times. TCRdb re-analysed the 5' RACE reads in MiXCR, keeping a single row per CDR3 protein. The table has about 320,000 distinct CDR3 sequences, roughly an eighth seen once. The data belong to a study of T-cell memory formation after mild COVID-19. The CDR3 consists of 15 residues. The V and J ends lost 3 bases and 2 bases respectively, with 15 bases between them. Looked up from germline, CDR1 is SGHRS and CDR2 is YFSETQ. Material: PBMCs or a T cell subset sorted from them (not recorded which). The chain has TRBV5-1 and TRBJ2-7; D perhaps matches TRBD1 (5 bases). This receptor was obtained from a man in his late teens or twenties who had mild COVID-19 (a few samples of this study predate the infection). Cell type and time point are not known. DNA of the CDR3: TGCGCCAGCAGCTATGATACGGACACCACCTACGAGCAGTACTTC. Translation: CASSYDTDTTYEQYF.